This T cell receptor beta chain derives from a study of cytomegalovirus exposure and HLA in healthy donors. PCR employed 60 Vbeta and 13 Jbeta primers. Generated by immunoSEQ multiplex PCR, the TCRdb table keeps only in-frame clones and is missing some. The sample contains 150,000 to 200,000 clones, around 83% of which appear only once. The CDR3 runs to 15 residues. The V and J ends lost 4 bases and 8 bases respectively, with 16 bases between them. Per germline, CDR1 SGHRS and CDR2 YFSETQ. The sequencing sample was made of PBMCs. The TCR comes from a man aged 50-59 years in good health and CMV-seropositive. The chain has TRBV5-1 and TRBJ1-6; D might be TRBD1 (6 bases). In DNA, the CDR3 is TGCGCCAGCAGCCTATACAGGGCTGGTGATTCACCCCTCCACTTT. Encoded protein: CASSLYRAGDSPLHF.